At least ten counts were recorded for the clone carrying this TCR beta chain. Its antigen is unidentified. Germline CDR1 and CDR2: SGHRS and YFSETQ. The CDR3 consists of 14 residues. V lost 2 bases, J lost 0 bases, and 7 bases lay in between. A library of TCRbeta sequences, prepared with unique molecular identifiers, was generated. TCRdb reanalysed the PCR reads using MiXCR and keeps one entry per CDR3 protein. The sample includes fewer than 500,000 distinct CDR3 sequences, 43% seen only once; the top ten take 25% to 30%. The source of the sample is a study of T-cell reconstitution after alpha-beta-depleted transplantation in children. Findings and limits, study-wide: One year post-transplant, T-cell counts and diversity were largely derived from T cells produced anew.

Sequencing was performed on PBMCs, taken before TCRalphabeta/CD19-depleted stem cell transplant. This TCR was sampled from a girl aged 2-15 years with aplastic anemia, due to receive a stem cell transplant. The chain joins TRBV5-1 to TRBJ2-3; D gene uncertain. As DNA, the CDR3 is TGCGCCAGCAGCTTCCTCTTGAGCACAGATACGCAGTATTTT. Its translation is CASSFLLSTDTQYF. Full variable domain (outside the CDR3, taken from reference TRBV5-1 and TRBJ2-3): KAGVTQTPRYLIKTRGQQVTLSCSPISGHRSVSWYQQTPGQGLQFLFEYFSETQRNKGNFPGRFSGRQFSNSRSEMNVSTLELGDSALYLCASSFLLSTDTQYFGPGTRLTVL.